This T cell receptor beta chain emerged from a study of cytomegalovirus exposure and HLA in healthy donors. Findings of the study overall: Later work showed greater clonal expansion in HLA-associated TCR beta chains than in equally common others. Among TCR sequences, most were rare, though some public TCRs appeared in many donors. Upon later analysis, TCR association rates were observed to vary by HLA locus, being highest for DRB1 and lowest for HLA-C.

As to this clone: Its antigen is unidentified.

Per the germline V gene, CDR1 is MNHNS and CDR2 is SASEGT. The CDR3 is 15 amino acids. Trimming removed 8 bases from V and 1 base from J; junction bases left unmatched: 4. The PCR employed 60 Vbeta primers together with 13 Jbeta primers. Clones were read by immunoSEQ multiplex PCR, and TCRdb kept only the in-frame ones, dropping some. This table holds about 180,000 clones, 84% found once. The TCR was taken from a girl aged 2-10 years in good health and CMV-seropositive. Sequenced material: PBMCs. The V gene is TRBV6-1, the J gene TRBJ2-1; 11 nucleotides align to TRBD2. This chain's CDR3 is CASSTSGGSYNEQFF. The CDR3 coding sequence is TGTGCCAGCTCCACTAGCGGGGGTTCCTACAATGAGCAGTTCTTC.